In its sample, the clone carrying this TCR beta chain was seen many times. Trimming took 5 bases from V and 1 from J; bases not matched to a gene: 3. This CDR3 region has 13 residues. Germline V gives CDR1 DFQATT, CDR2 SNEGSKA (reference sequence). TRAV- and TRBV-specific primers, spanning alpha and beta chains, primed first-strand cDNA. The PCR that amplified TCRs ran for roughly 20 cycles, relying on a constant-region primer and a V-primer adapter. Via MiXCR, TCRdb re-called the reads, giving one row per CDR3 protein. The sample carries under 40,000 distinct CDR3 sequences, less than 65% recorded once. This sample was included in a study of low-dose radiotherapy and immunotherapy resistance in tumors. The wider study: The study delivered 0.5 Gy per fraction every 2 weeks to Cohort 1, totaling 6.5 Gy. Patients were given intravenous nivolumab 240 mg every two weeks plus ipilimumab 1 mg/kg every six weeks.

The time point here: after trial treatment. Stated treatment: LDRT plus nivolumab, ipilimumab, low-dose cyclophosphamide and aspirin (RACIN trial). As a condition of eligibility, patients had advanced solid tumors lacking tumor-infiltrating lymphocytes. The receptor was derived from a male donor with gallbladder cancer. The sequences come from PBMCs, collected after low-dose radiotherapy plus immunotherapy. The rearrangement uses TRBV20-1 and TRBJ1-1, with 8 bases fitting TRBD1. The CDR3 region is CSAGGQGNTEAFF. The CDR3 region has the DNA TGCAGTGCTGGCGGACAGGGGAACACTGAAGCTTTCTTT.